One T cell receptor (beta chain) is described in this entry. This specimen belongs to a study of blood T cell repertoires in COVID-19. For the study at large: Italy, Spain and the United States were the sources of the convalescent and acute COVID-19 samples. PBMCs, B-cell-depleted T cells, or T cells were the source of the cDNA or gDNA that made up the material.

Methods used by the authors: Amplification of reference gene primers provided the estimated nucleated cell counts. Only in-frame clones appear in the TCRdb table, and some are missing; sequencing was by immunoSEQ multiplex PCR. V, J and clone size derive from that table, while D and trimming were established from the DNA sequence. The table shows over 150,000 clones, with more than 80% occurring only once. V shed 6 bases and J shed 1 base, with 9 bases lying between them. This CDR3 contains 13 residues. CDR1 is SNHLY, CDR2 FYNNEI, per germline. The chain is built from TRBV2 and TRBJ1-1; no reliable D call. Sequenced input: peripheral blood. This TCR came from a human donor in a cohort sampled during active COVID-19. The CDR3 DNA sequence: TGTGCCAGCAGGGGCAGAACGAACACTGAAGCTTTCTTT. It translates to CASRGRTNTEAFF.